This TCR beta chain was profiled in a study of T cell repertoires in cytomegalovirus infection (dated by TCRdb to about 2019). The study in broad terms: Recently identified HLA-C-restricted CMV epitopes, whose presentation resists viral immunomodulation, were targeted by peptide stimulations together with well-studied HLA-B-restricted epitopes. The HLA type of each donor mattered for the analysis, because public TCR beta signatures pointed to carriage of CMV infection along with the matching HLA type. On the study overall, not on this receptor specifically: The ex vivo response was dominated by HLA-C-restricted CMV-specific TCR beta clonotypes, which also provided the single most frequent clonotype in two of eight donors. In both this cohort and an independent roughly 400-donor cohort, the cumulative frequency of public TCR beta family members distinguished carriers of CMV infection plus the relevant HLA type.

Its CDR3 holds 14 amino acids, cysteine through phenylalanine. Left in the record is the CDR3 DNA by itself, 42 bases read in frame from the first base. V was cut back by 0 bases and J by 6 bases, leaving a gap of 10 bases between them. CDR1 is given as MNHEY and CDR2 as SVGAGI, both from the germline V gene. The listed sequencing device is Illumina HiSeq 1500. TCRdb reanalyzed the raw reads on its own, using fastp at Q25 for trimming and MiXCR for clone calling, and kept in-frame beta chains. Each record represents a unique CDR3 protein, reported with the most common genes and DNA among its rows. Present in this sample are about 770,000 distinct CDR3 sequences, about 28% of which were seen just once. The ten largest clones add up to around 14% of the sample. This clonotype was counted a few times. It has no known antigen specificity. No base quality values were provided; no much bigger clone lies one nucleotide off.

The meaning of the sample's treatment or condition label: in vitro stimulation with specific CMV peptide epitopes to enrich CMV-specific T cells. The sample consisted of cultured CD8+ T cells from PBMCs, taken from culture after CMV antigen stimulation. The receptor's source is a human donor in good health (CMV status not recorded). Some clones in this sample may be carry-over from other donors' samples. The sequence joins TRBV6-5 to TRBJ2-3; the D element could tentatively be TRBD1 or TRBD2, as 5 bases agree for each. The sequence in DNA is TGTGCCAGCAGTTACTCCGGGGCCCCGGATACGCAGTATTTT. Translated, this gives CASSYSGAPDTQYF.